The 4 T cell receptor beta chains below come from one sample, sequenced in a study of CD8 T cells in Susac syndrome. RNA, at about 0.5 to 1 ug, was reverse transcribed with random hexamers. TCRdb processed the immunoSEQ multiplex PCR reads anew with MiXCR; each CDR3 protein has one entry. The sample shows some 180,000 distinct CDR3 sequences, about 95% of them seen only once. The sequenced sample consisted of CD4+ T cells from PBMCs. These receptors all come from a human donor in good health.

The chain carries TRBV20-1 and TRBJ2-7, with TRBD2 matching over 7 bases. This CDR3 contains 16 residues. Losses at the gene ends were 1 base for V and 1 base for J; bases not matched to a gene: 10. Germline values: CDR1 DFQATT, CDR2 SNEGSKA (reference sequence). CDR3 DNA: TGCAGTGCTAGAGCTATCGGACTAGTATCATCCTACGAGCAGTACTTC. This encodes CSARAIGLVSSYEQYF.

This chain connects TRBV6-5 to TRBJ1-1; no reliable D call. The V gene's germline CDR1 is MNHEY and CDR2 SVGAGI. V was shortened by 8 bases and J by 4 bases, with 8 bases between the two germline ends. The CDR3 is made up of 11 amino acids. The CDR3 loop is CASVGRTEAFF. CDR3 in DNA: TGTGCCAGCGTAGGCCGCACTGAAGCTTTCTTT.

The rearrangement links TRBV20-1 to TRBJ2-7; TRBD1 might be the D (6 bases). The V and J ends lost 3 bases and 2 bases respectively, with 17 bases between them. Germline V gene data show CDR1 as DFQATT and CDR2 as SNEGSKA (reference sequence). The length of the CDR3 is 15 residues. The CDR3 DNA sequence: TGCAGTGCTAGCGTACCCAGGGGCGAAACCTACGAGCAGTACTTC. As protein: CSASVPRGETYEQYF.

DNA for the CDR3: TGTGCCAGCAGTTCCTCATCAGCCGGACTCGACACAGATACGCAGTATTTT. Amino acids: CASSSSSAGLDTDTQYF. The chain couples TRBV28 to TRBJ2-3, with a tentative D call TRBD2 (5 bases). CDR3 size: 17 residues. Trimming took 4 bases from V and 2 from J, leaving 19 bases between them. The V gene's germline CDR1 is MDHEN and CDR2 SYDVKM.